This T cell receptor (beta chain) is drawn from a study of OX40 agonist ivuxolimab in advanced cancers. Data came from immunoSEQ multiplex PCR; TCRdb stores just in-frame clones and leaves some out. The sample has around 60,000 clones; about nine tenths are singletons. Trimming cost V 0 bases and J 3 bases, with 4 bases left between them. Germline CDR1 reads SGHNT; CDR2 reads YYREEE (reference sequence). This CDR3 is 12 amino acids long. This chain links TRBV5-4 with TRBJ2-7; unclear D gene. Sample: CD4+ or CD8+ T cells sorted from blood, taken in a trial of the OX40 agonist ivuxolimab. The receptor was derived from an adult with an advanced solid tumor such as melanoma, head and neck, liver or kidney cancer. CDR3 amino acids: CASSLDIYEQYF. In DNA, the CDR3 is TGTGCCAGCAGCTTGGACATCTACGAGCAGTACTTC.